This T cell receptor (beta chain) originates from a study of cytomegalovirus exposure and HLA in healthy donors. The study ran its PCR with 60 Vbeta and 13 Jbeta primers. Sequencing was performed with immunoSEQ multiplex PCR; in TCRdb, only in-frame clones are kept and a portion is missing. The repertoire holds some 120,000 clones, with just under 75% as singletons. There are 15 residues in the CDR3. Trimming took 1 base from V and 6 from J; bases not matched to a gene: 6. The germline V gene has CDR1 SGHVS and CDR2 FQNEAQ. The TCR originated in a human donor in good health. This rearrangement joins TRBV7-8 to TRBJ1-5, with TRBD1 identical over 7 bases. The sequencing input was PBMCs. CDR3 in DNA: TGTGCCAGCAGCTTAGAGGGGGCGAGGTCTCAGCCCCAGCATTTT. This encodes CASSLEGARSQPQHF. Full variable domain (outside the CDR3, taken from reference TRBV7-8 and TRBJ1-5): GAGVSQSPRYKVAKRGQDVALRCDPISGHVSLFWYQQALGQGPEFLTYFQNEAQLDKSGLPSDRFFAERPEGSVSTLKIQRTQQEDSAVYLCASSLEGARSQPQHFGDGTRLSIL.